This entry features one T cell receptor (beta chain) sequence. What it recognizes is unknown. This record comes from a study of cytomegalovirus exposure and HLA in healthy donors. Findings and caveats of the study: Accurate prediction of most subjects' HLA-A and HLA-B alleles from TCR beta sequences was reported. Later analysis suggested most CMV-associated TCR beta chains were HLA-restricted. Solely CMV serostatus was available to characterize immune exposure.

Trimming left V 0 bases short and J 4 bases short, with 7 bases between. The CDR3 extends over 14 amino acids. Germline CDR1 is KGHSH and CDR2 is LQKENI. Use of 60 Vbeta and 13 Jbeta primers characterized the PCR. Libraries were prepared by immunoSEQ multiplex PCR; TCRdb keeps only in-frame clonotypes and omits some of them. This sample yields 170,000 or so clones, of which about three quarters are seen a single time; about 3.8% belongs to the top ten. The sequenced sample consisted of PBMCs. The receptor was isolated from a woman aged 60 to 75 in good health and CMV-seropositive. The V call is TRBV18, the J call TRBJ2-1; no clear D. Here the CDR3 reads CASSPPDNYNEQFF. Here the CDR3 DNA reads TGTGCCAGCTCACCACCCGACAATTACAATGAGCAGTTCTTC.